These 20 T cell receptor beta chains came from one sample sequenced in a study of T cells in lung cancer brain metastases. Generated by immunoSEQ multiplex PCR, the TCRdb table keeps only in-frame clones and is missing some. The sample contains a few thousand clones, about nine tenths of which appear only once. The source material was tumor tissue from the primary lung tumor. All receptors derive from a man between 65 and 80 years old with non-small cell lung cancer.

The chain couples TRBV6-4 to TRBJ2-7; D is possibly TRBD1 (5 bases). CDR1 MRHNA and CDR2 SNTAGT come from the germline V gene. This CDR3 has 17 residues. With 5 bases removed from V and 0 bases from J, the gap between germline ends came to 20 bases. The CDR3 here is CASSPSPTGPLSYEQYF. CDR3 DNA: TGTGCCAGCAGTCCATCCCCCACAGGACCTCTCTCCTACGAGCAGTACTTC.

This clone was detected once. The V call is TRBV6-5, the J call TRBJ1-1; D is unclear. Looked up from germline, CDR1 is MNHEY and CDR2 is SVGAGI. Trimming removed 2 bases at V and 0 bases at J, with 7 bases between. The CDR3 loop spans 14 amino acids. The CDR3 spells CASSYGDVNTEAFF. CDR3 DNA: TGTGCCAGCAGTTACGGCGACGTGAACACTGAAGCTTTCTTT.

The chain employs TRBV6-5 and TRBJ2-7, with D unclear. Germline V gene lookup returns CDR1 MNHEY and CDR2 SVGAGI. V shed 0 bases and J shed 3 bases, with 6 bases lying between them. The CDR3 is made up of 13 amino acids. The CDR3 protein is CASSYSWNYEQYF. Here the CDR3 DNA reads TGTGCCAGCAGTTACTCTTGGAACTACGAGCAGTACTTC.

The chain carries TRBV6-5 and TRBJ1-5, with 7 bases aligning to TRBD1. From germline, CDR1 is MNHEY and CDR2 SVGAGI. Losses at the gene ends were 5 bases for V and 6 bases for J; bases not matched to a gene: 7. The CDR3 has 14 residues. CDR3 in DNA: TGTGCCAGCAGTATGACAGGGTTCGGTCAGCCCCAGCATTTT. Translation: CASSMTGFGQPQHF.

Here the CDR3 reads CASSQRGRTAEQFSNYGYTF. The CDR3 DNA is TGCGCCAGCAGCCAACGAGGGCGGACGGCTGAACAATTCTCAAACTATGGCTACACCTTC. The J gene is TRBJ1-2, the V gene TRBV23-1, with D hard to call. TRBV23-1 is reported as an ORF; its role is uncertain. This CDR3 comprises 20 residues. Trimming removed 6 bases from V and 2 bases from J, with 31 bases in between.

The CDR3 DNA sequence: TGTGCCTGGAGTGTTAAGGGGGGCTACACCTTC. Its protein product is CAWSVKGGYTF. The V call is TRBV30, the J call TRBJ1-2, with D possibly TRBD1 on 5 matching bases. The CDR3 extends over 11 amino acids. V shed 0 bases and J shed 8 bases, with 7 bases lying between them. The V gene's germline CDR1 is GTSNPN and CDR2 SVGIG (reference sequence).

The chain carries TRBV6-1 and TRBJ1-6; tentative D call: TRBD1 (6 bases). This CDR3 contains 14 residues. V was clipped by 6 bases and J by 10 bases, with 16 bases between them. CDR1 and CDR2 from the germline V gene are MNHNS and SASEGT. For the CDR3, the DNA is TGTGCCAGCAGAGAGGCCAGGGGAGAATCACCCCTCCACTTT. Protein product: CASREARGESPLHF.

J is TRBJ2-3 and V is TRBV7-2; D possibly corresponds to TRBD1 (6 bases). V lost 1 base, J lost 3 bases, and 11 bases lay in between. There are 15 residues in the CDR3. CDR1 is SGHTA, CDR2 FQGNSA, per germline. CDR3 residues: CASSLVPGVTDTQYF. In nucleotides, the CDR3 is TGTGCCAGCAGCTTAGTTCCAGGGGTGACAGATACGCAGTATTTT.

V usage is TRBV7-9 and J usage is TRBJ2-1; D gene unclear. Trimming stripped 4 bases from V and 3 bases from J, with 10 bases between. CDR3 length equals 14 residues. The germline V gene has CDR1 SEHNR and CDR2 FQNEAQ (reference sequence). The chain's CDR3 is CASSSLPGYNEQFF. CDR3 nucleotides: TGTGCCAGCAGCTCTCTGCCGGGCTACAATGAGCAGTTCTTC.

This chain links TRBV5-4 with TRBJ2-3; the D gene is possibly TRBD1 (6 bases). The CDR3 sequence is 14 residues long. Per the germline V gene, CDR1 is SGHNT and CDR2 is YYREEE (reference sequence). Trimming left V 1 base short and J 2 bases short, with 8 bases between. The DNA for the CDR3 is TGTGCCAGCAGCTTGAGGGGGATCACAGATACGCAGTATTTT. Its protein is CASSLRGITDTQYF.

The V gene is TRBV29-1, the J gene TRBJ2-3; the D is unclear. The CDR3 consists of 12 residues. The V and J ends lost 4 bases and 6 bases respectively, with 11 bases between them. Germline lookup yields CDR1 SQVTM and CDR2 ANQGSEA. For the CDR3, the DNA is TGCAGCGTTGCGAGCACCCCGGATACGCAGTATTTT. Its protein is CSVASTPDTQYF.

V and J are TRBV19 and TRBJ1-5, with D tentatively TRBD1 (6 bases). The germline V gene has CDR1 LNHDA and CDR2 SQIVND (reference sequence). V was pared by 5 bases and J by 7 bases, with 18 bases between. The CDR3 spans 15 residues. The CDR3 DNA sequence: TGTGCCAGTAGTCCCCCTACAGGGAACGGACAGCCCCAGCATTTT. Encoded protein: CASSPPTGNGQPQHF.

The CDR3 nucleotides read TGTGCTCCGTGGACAGACCGAGCCAAAAACATTCAGTACTTC. Its translation: CAPWTDRAKNIQYF. The chain has TRBV11-1 and TRBJ2-4, with D possibly TRBD1 on 6 matching bases. The CDR3 is 14 amino acids. Germline CDR1 SGHAT, CDR2 FQDESV (reference sequence).

The genes are TRBV6-5 and TRBJ2-3; a weak D match, TRBD2 (7 bases). Trimming pared 4 bases from V and 2 bases from J, leaving 13 bases between. This CDR3 has 15 amino acids. Per the germline V gene, CDR1 is MNHEY and CDR2 is SVGAGI. CDR3 loop: CASSSAGAITDTQYF. The CDR3 DNA is TGTGCCAGCAGTTCCGCGGGGGCCATCACAGATACGCAGTATTTT.

The DNA for the CDR3 is TGCAGTGTTCCCTCAGAGACCCAGTACTTC. This encodes CSVPSETQYF. This rearrangement joins TRBV20-1 to TRBJ2-5; D is ambiguous. Trimming pared 7 bases from V and 4 bases from J, leaving 7 bases between. CDR1 is DFQATT, CDR2 SNEGSKA, per germline (reference sequence). There are 10 residues in the CDR3.

This chain links TRBV19 with TRBJ2-1, with 11 nucleotides matching TRBD2. The CDR3 runs to 15 residues. Germline values: CDR1 LNHDA, CDR2 SQIVND (reference sequence). With V trimmed by 3 bases and J by 9 bases, 7 bases remained unmatched. The chain's CDR3 is CASSISGGARGEQFF. The DNA for the CDR3 is TGTGCCAGTAGTATTAGCGGGGGGGCCCGGGGTGAGCAGTTCTTC.

This clone occurred once. The chain couples TRBV6-1 to TRBJ1-3; D not certain. V gave up 2 bases and J gave up 0 bases, with 5 bases separating them. Germline-derived CDR1 and CDR2 are MNHNS and SASEGT. The CDR3 is 14 amino acids. The CDR3: CASSEYSSGNTIYF. The CDR3 DNA is TGTGCCAGCAGTGAATACAGCTCTGGAAACACCATATATTTT.

The genes are TRBV5-4 and TRBJ2-5, with 8 bases aligning to TRBD2. V trimming: 0 bases; J trimming: 12 bases; junction bases outside the gene matches: 4. This CDR3 is built from 12 residues. Germline V CDR1 and CDR2: SGHNT, YYREEE (reference sequence). The CDR3 reads CASSLDGRVEYF. The CDR3 DNA reads TGTGCCAGCAGCTTGGACGGGAGGGTGGAGTACTTC. The full variable domain, its missing parts supplied by reference TRBV5-4 and TRBJ2-5, is ETGVTQSPTHLIKTRGQQVTLRCSSQSGHNTVSWYQQALGQGPQFIFQYYREEENGRGNFPPRFSGLQFPNYSSELNVNALELDDSALYLCASSLDGRVEYFGPGTRLLVL.

This clone was counted a few times. The V call is TRBV5-1, the J call TRBJ2-1, with D hard to call. In germline, CDR1 is SGHRS, CDR2 YFSETQ. This CDR3 spans 15 amino acids. Between the trimmed V and J ends, which lost 7 bases and 6 bases, there was a span of 20 bases. CDR3 sequence: CASALKAEGINEQFF. Here the CDR3 DNA reads TGCGCCAGCGCCCTGAAGGCGGAAGGTATCAATGAGCAGTTCTTC.

This clone has a single count. The rearrangement joins TRBV6-5 to TRBJ2-7; D gene uncertain. CDR3 length equals 12 residues. Trimming shortened V by 11 bases and J by 2 bases, and 13 bases separated the two germline ends. Germline lookup yields CDR1 MNHEY and CDR2 SVGAGI. CDR3 nucleotides: TGTGCCTCGGCTGGCAGCCCCTACGAGCAGTACTTC. Protein: CASAGSPYEQYF.